A selection of T cell receptor beta chains follows, all from one sample in a study of T cell changes during pregnancy in multiple sclerosis. Here immunoSEQ multiplex PCR was the method, and the copy in TCRdb shows in-frame clones only, minus some. The sample gives 25,000 to 35,000 clones, 90% of which show up once; 0.5% to 0.65% is in the top ten. Sequencing used CD4+ T cells from peripheral blood mononuclear cells, obtained in the third trimester of pregnancy. The receptors were gathered from a female donor in good health, enrolled as a control in a pregnancy study. CDR3s include the opening cysteine and the closing phenylalanine or tryptophan. Fields, in order: V gene, D gene, CDR3 protein. D genes are given only for firm matches.

V: TRBV9; D: .; CDR3: CASSVAAGGNTIYF
V: TRBV5-6; D: .; CDR3: CASSFRPGVSPDTQYF
V: TRBV5-1; D: .; CDR3: CASSLEPYYEQYF
V: TRBV5-6; D: TRBD1; CDR3: CASRQGPGYTF
V: TRBV18; D: .; CDR3: CASSPVEGTTVEQYF
V: TRBV28; D: .; CDR3: CASSLVKGGALSEQFF
V: TRBV14; D: TRBD2; CDR3: CASKVSSGSWNEQFF
V: TRBV10-2; D: TRBD2; CDR3: CASSEVAGGADTQYF
V: TRBV5-6; D: TRBD2; CDR3: CASSFLGAGGLEQYF
V: TRBV30; D: .; CDR3: CAWSPRGYNEQYF
V: TRBV6-5; D: TRBD1; CDR3: CASSSTGTVTPEQYF
V: TRBV4-3; D: .; CDR3: CASSQAQVTDTQYF
V: TRBV18; D: .; CDR3: CASSPRVQDSNQPQHF
V: TRBV7-2; D: TRBD2; CDR3: CASRPSGGGTQYF
V: TRBV21-1; D: .; CDR3: CASSKVGGDTGELFF
V: TRBV18; D: TRBD1; CDR3: CASSPPGLGTGVGYTF
V: TRBV5-4; D: .; CDR3: CASSFTSSYEQYF
V: TRBV18; D: TRBD2; CDR3: CASSPVRLAGNEQFF
V: TRBV28; D: TRBD2; CDR3: CASSSSKRGSYNEQFF
V: TRBV5-8; D: TRBD1; CDR3: CASSPGTAYGYTF
V: TRBV18; D: TRBD2; CDR3: CASSPGTSGGNEQFF
V: TRBV27; D: TRBD2; CDR3: CASSSRLAGNEQYF
V: TRBV30; D: .; CDR3: CAWSSGQGGSTGELFF
V: TRBV7-9; D: .; CDR3: CASSFTENTEAFF
V: TRBV19; D: TRBD1; CDR3: CASSDWDRLYEYGYTF
V: TRBV18; D: TRBD1; CDR3: CASSLRDRGNEQFF
V: TRBV5-6; D: .; CDR3: CASSLPGSEQYF